Below are 10 T cell receptor beta chains sequenced from a single sample in a study of CD8 T cells in ankylosing spondylitis (dated by TCRdb to the late 2010s). Overall study outcomes, separate from this receptor: A TCR beta motif made up of seven or eight highly homologous amino acid variants appeared to be characteristic of blood from ankylosing spondylitis patients.

Library construction relied on 5' RACE. The sample was run on an Illumina HiSeq 2500. TCRdb trimmed the raw reads at Q25, called clones with MiXCR and kept productive beta chains. A single entry per CDR3 protein holds the most common genes and DNA from its merged rows. The sample table shows some 400,000 distinct CDR3 sequences, and around 24% are seen once. 15% to 20% of the sample rests with the top ten. Antigens for these TCRs are unknown. Source material: blood, either unsorted or a sorted T cell fraction (not recorded which). All receptors derive from a male donor with ankylosing spondylitis.

This clonotype was observed a handful of times. The CDR3 is CASSARTANEKLFF. The CDR3 DNA sequence: TGTGCCAGCAGTGCCCGGACGGCTAATGAAAAACTGTTTTTT. This sequence joins TRBV25-1 and TRBJ1-4, with unresolved D. V dropped 4 bases and J dropped 3 bases, with 9 bases sitting between them. This CDR3 is 14 amino acids long. Germline V CDR1 and CDR2: MGHDK, SYGVNS.

This clonotype was recorded a few times. This chain uses TRBV4-3 with TRBJ2-3; a weak D match, TRBD2 (7 bases). V shed 1 base and J shed 6 bases, with 20 bases lying between them. Germline CDR1 reads LGHNA; CDR2 reads YSLEER. The CDR3 sequence is 17 residues long. CDR3 nucleotides: TGCGCCAGCAGCCAAGGAGGGGGGGCCAGAGCGGCGGATACGCAGTATTTT. It is translated as CASSQGGGARAADTQYF.

A few counts support this clonotype. V and J are TRBV20-1 and TRBJ1-1; a possible D gene is TRBD1 (6 bases). The germline V gene has CDR1 DFQATT and CDR2 SNEGSKA (reference sequence). The CDR3 covers 12 residues. CDR3 amino acids: CSRLRGGTEAFF. CDR3 sequence (DNA): TGCAGCCGACTCAGGGGAGGCACTGAAGCTTTCTTT.

V gene TRBV20-1 combines with J gene TRBJ1-4; D is perhaps TRBD1 (6 bases). V was shortened by 6 bases and J by 8 bases, with 16 bases between the two germline ends. CDR1 DFQATT and CDR2 SNEGSKA come from the germline V gene (reference sequence). This CDR3 is 13 amino acids long. The CDR3 sequence: CSARGGGHEKLFF. The CDR3 DNA sequence: TGCAGTGCCCGAGGGGGGGGGCACGAAAAACTGTTTTTT.

The gene calls are TRBV7-9 and TRBJ2-2, with 10 bases that match TRBD1. The CDR3 is 16 amino acids. Germline CDR1 is SEHNR and CDR2 is FQNEAQ (reference sequence). V dropped 4 bases and J dropped 4; count of bases not matched to a gene: 6. This CDR3 is CASSSPGTGVTGELFF. The DNA for the CDR3 is TGTGCCAGCAGCTCCCCCGGGACAGGGGTCACCGGGGAGCTGTTTTTT.

This clonotype was recorded a few times. The V call is TRBV12-3 or TRBV12-4, the J call TRBJ1-5; 7 positions match TRBD1. The V gene end was trimmed by 6 bases and the J gene end by 2 bases; junction bases not matched to a gene: 4. There are 14 residues in the CDR3. In DNA, the CDR3 is TGTGCCAGCAGATTTACAGGGGGCAATCAGCCCCAGCATTTT. It is translated as CASRFTGGNQPQHF.

This clonotype showed up just a few times. The V call is TRBV10-3, the J call TRBJ2-2; D is unresolved. Germline V gene data show CDR1 as ENHRY and CDR2 as SYGVKD. V was trimmed by 3 bases and J by 5 bases, leaving 7 bases between them. The CDR3 runs to 13 residues. DNA for the CDR3: TGTGCCATCAGTGAATACCTGACCGGGGAGCTGTTTTTT. Protein sequence: CAISEYLTGELFF.

This clonotype was counted a few times. This chain joins TRBV10-3 and TRBJ2-1; weak D call: TRBD1 (5 bases). CDR1 and CDR2 (germline): ENHRY, SYGVKD. This CDR3 region has 15 residues. Trimming took off 4 bases at V and 5 bases at J, with 15 bases between the two ends. The CDR3 sequence: CAISGAQGPNNEQFF. In DNA form, the CDR3 reads TGTGCCATCAGTGGGGCTCAGGGCCCCAACAATGAGCAGTTCTTC.

This rearrangement joins TRBV9 to TRBJ2-7, with 14 nucleotides matching TRBD2. This CDR3 spans 15 amino acids. Looked up from germline, CDR1 is SGDLS and CDR2 is YYNGEE. The V segment lost 3 bases and the J segment 3 bases; nucleotides outside the gene matches: 2. This CDR3 is CASSGGTSGSYEQYF. The CDR3 DNA reads as TGTGCCAGCAGCGGAGGGACTAGCGGGAGCTACGAGCAGTACTTC.

The V and J genes are TRBV11-2 and TRBJ2-3, with TRBD2 matching over 13 bases. V dropped 5 bases and J dropped 5; count of bases not matched to a gene: 10. Germline CDR1 reads SGHAT; CDR2 reads FQNNGV. CDR3 length: 17 residues. CDR3 loop: CASSPWTSGSAEDTQYF. DNA of the CDR3: TGTGCCAGCAGCCCGTGGACTAGCGGGAGTGCCGAAGATACGCAGTATTTT.